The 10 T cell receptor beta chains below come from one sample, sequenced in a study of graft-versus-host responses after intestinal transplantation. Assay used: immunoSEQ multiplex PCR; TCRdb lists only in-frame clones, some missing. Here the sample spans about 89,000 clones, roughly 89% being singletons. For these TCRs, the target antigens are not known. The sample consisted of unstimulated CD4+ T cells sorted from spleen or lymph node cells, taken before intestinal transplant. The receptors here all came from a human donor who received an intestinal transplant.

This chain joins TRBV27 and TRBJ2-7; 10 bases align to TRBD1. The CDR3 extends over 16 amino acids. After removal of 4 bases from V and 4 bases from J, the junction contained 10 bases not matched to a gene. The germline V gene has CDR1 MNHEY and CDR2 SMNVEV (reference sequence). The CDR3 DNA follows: TGTGCCAGCAGTTCGTCCATGAGGACAGGGGGTTACGAGCAGTACTTC. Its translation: CASSSSMRTGGYEQYF.

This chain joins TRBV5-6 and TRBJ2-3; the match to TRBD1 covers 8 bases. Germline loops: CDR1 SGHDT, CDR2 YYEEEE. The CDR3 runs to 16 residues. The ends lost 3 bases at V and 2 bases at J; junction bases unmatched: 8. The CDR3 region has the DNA TGTGCCAGCAGCTCGAGGGCGACAGGGGCCACAGATACGCAGTATTTT. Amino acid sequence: CASSSRATGATDTQYF.

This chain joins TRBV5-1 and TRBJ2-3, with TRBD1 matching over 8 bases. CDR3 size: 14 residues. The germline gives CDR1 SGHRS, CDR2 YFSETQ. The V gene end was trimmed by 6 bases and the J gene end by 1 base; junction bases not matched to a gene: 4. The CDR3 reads CASTQDRGTDTQYF. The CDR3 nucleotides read TGCGCCAGCACGCAGGACAGGGGCACAGATACGCAGTATTTT. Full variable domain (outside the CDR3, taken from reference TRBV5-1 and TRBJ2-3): KAGVTQTPRYLIKTRGQQVTLSCSPISGHRSVSWYQQTPGQGLQFLFEYFSETQRNKGNFPGRFSGRQFSNSRSEMNVSTLELGDSALYLCASTQDRGTDTQYFGPGTRLTVL.

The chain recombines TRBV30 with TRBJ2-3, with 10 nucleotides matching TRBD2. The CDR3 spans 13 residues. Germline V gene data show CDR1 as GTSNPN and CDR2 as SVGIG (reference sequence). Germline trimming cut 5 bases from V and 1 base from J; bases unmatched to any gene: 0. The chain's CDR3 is CAWGTSGTDTQYF. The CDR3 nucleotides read TGTGCCTGGGGGACTAGCGGCACAGATACGCAGTATTTT.

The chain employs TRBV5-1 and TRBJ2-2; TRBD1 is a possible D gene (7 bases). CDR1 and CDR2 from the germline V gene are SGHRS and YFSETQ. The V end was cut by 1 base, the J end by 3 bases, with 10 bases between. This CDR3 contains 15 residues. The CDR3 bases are TGCGCCAGCAGCTTGCCAGGGGGGTACACCGGGGAGCTGTTTTTT. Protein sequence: CASSLPGGYTGELFF.

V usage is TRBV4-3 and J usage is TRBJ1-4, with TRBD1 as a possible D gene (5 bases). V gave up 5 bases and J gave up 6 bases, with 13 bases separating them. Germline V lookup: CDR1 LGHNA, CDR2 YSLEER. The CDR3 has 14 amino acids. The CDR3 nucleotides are TGCGCCAGCAGCAACCCAGGGAGGCATGAAAAACTGTTTTTT. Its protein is CASSNPGRHEKLFF.

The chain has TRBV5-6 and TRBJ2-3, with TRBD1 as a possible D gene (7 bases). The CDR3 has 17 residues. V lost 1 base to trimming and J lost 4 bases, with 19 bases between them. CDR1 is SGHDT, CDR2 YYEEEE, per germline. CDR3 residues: CASSLRQGGLPPDTQYF. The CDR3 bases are TGTGCCAGCAGCTTGAGGCAGGGGGGCCTGCCGCCAGATACGCAGTATTTT.

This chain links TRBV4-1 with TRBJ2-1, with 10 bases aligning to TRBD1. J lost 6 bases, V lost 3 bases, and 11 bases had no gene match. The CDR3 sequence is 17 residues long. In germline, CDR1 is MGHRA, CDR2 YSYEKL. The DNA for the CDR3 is TGCGCCAGCAGCCATTCCAAGGGGCGACAGGGGGCCAATGAGCAGTTCTTC. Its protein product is CASSHSKGRQGANEQFF.

The CDR3 DNA reads TGTGCCGCGGAGCGGGGTAGCACAGATACGCAGTATTTT. Translation: CAAERGSTDTQYF. J is TRBJ2-3 and V is TRBV5-8, with TRBD2 matching over 7 bases. Per the germline V gene, CDR1 is SGHTS and CDR2 is YDEGEE. The CDR3 is made up of 13 amino acids. Trimming took 10 bases from V and 0 from J; bases not matched to a gene: 5.

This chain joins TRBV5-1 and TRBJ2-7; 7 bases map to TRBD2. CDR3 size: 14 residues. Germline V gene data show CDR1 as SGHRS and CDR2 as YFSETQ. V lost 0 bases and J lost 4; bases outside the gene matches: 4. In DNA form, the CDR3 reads TGCGCCAGCAGCTTGGCCGGGGGGAAGTACGAGCAGTACTTC. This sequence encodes CASSLAGGKYEQYF. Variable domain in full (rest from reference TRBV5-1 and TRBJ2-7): KAGVTQTPRYLIKTRGQQVTLSCSPISGHRSVSWYQQTPGQGLQFLFEYFSETQRNKGNFPGRFSGRQFSNSRSEMNVSTLELGDSALYLCASSLAGGKYEQYFGPGTRLTVT.